These T cell receptor beta chains were read from a single sample in a study of CD8 T cells in Susac syndrome. Each CDR3 protein gets one entry after TCRdb re-called the immunoSEQ multiplex PCR reads with MiXCR. This sample has under 200,000 distinct CDR3 sequences, with 90% to 97% found just once. Sequencing was done on a sample of CD4+ T cells from PBMCs. Receptors originate from a human donor with Susac syndrome. The CDR3 runs from the conserved cysteine through the conserved F or W. The D gene is left open where the match is weak. Rows give clone size only sometimes, using once, few, many, or a class for an expanded clone.

v_gene: TRBV27; j_gene: TRBJ2-7; len: 14; abundance: once; d_gene: TRBD1; CDR3nt: TGTGCCAGCGGACCCCGGGACAGGACCTACGAGCAGTACTTC; CDR3aa: CASGPRDRTYEQYF
v_gene: TRBV7-2; j_gene: TRBJ2-7; len: 16; abundance: once; d_gene: TRBD2; CDR3nt: TGTGCCAGCAGCTTATCGGTGTCTAGCGGGGTATACGAGCAGTACTTC; CDR3aa: CASSLSVSSGVYEQYF
v_gene: TRBV28; j_gene: TRBJ2-3; len: 12; abundance: NA; d_gene: NA; CDR3nt: TGTGCCAGCAGTCCACAATCCAATACGCAGTATTTT; CDR3aa: CASSPQSNTQYF
v_gene: TRBV5-1; j_gene: TRBJ2-1; len: 14; abundance: NA; d_gene: TRBD2; CDR3nt: TGCGCCAGCAGCTCCGGGACTAGCGCCGATGAGCAGTTCTTC; CDR3aa: CASSSGTSADEQFF
v_gene: TRBV30; j_gene: TRBJ2-1; len: 13; abundance: once; d_gene: TRBD2; CDR3nt: TGTGCCTTCGGGGGGGGGCCATACAATGAGCAGTTCTTC; CDR3aa: CAFGGGPYNEQFF
v_gene: TRBV6-1; j_gene: TRBJ1-5; len: 16; abundance: NA; d_gene: NA; CDR3nt: TGTGCCAGCAGTGAAGGCTCCAGGAGCGGCAATCAGCCCCAGCATTTT; CDR3aa: CASSEGSRSGNQPQHF
v_gene: TRBV18; j_gene: TRBJ2-4; len: 12; abundance: NA; d_gene: NA; CDR3nt: TGTGCCAGCTCACTGAGTAGGGACATTCAGTACTTC; CDR3aa: CASSLSRDIQYF
v_gene: TRBV6-5; j_gene: TRBJ1-2; len: 15; abundance: NA; d_gene: NA; CDR3nt: TGTGCCAGCAGTTCCCCGTGGGCACCCGAAGATGGCTACACCTTC; CDR3aa: CASSSPWAPEDGYTF
v_gene: TRBV12-3/TRBV12-4; j_gene: TRBJ1-5; len: 14; abundance: NA; d_gene: TRBD1; CDR3nt: TGTGCCAGCAGTATGCAGGGGGCGGCTCAGCCCCAGCATTTT; CDR3aa: CASSMQGAAQPQHF
v_gene: TRBV30; j_gene: TRBJ1-4; len: 14; abundance: once; d_gene: NA; CDR3nt: TGTGCCTGGGTAATGATTAGGTCAGGGGAAAAACTGTTTTTT; CDR3aa: CAWVMIRSGEKLFF
v_gene: TRBV20-1; j_gene: TRBJ2-7; len: 13; abundance: NA; d_gene: NA; CDR3nt: TGCAGTGCTAGAGTACGCCCTACCTACGAGCAGTACTTC; CDR3aa: CSARVRPTYEQYF
v_gene: TRBV9; j_gene: TRBJ2-1; len: 14; abundance: NA; d_gene: TRBD1; CDR3nt: TGTGCCAGCAGCGGGACAGGGGGTGTCAATGAGCAGTTCTTC; CDR3aa: CASSGTGGVNEQFF
v_gene: TRBV12-5; j_gene: TRBJ2-2; len: 14; abundance: NA; d_gene: NA; CDR3nt: TGTGCTAGTGGTCAAGACGTCCCCACCGGGGAGCTGTTTTTT; CDR3aa: CASGQDVPTGELFF
v_gene: TRBV25-1; j_gene: TRBJ1-1; len: 14; abundance: NA; d_gene: TRBD1; CDR3nt: TGTGCCAGCAGTGACGGGACAGTGGACACTGAAGCTTTCTTT; CDR3aa: CASSDGTVDTEAFF
v_gene: TRBV6-4; j_gene: TRBJ2-1; len: 14; abundance: NA; d_gene: NA; CDR3nt: TGTGCCAGCAGTGTTCAGCCAGGGGGGAATGAGCAGTTCTTC; CDR3aa: CASSVQPGGNEQFF
v_gene: TRBV18; j_gene: TRBJ2-7; len: 15; abundance: NA; d_gene: TRBD1; CDR3nt: TGTGCCAGCTCACTACAGGGGCTTAGCTCCTACGAGCAGTACTTC; CDR3aa: CASSLQGLSSYEQYF
v_gene: TRBV7-5; j_gene: TRBJ2-7; len: 15; abundance: NA; d_gene: NA; CDR3nt: NA; CDR3aa: CISVPEAAETYEQYF
v_gene: TRBV4-2; j_gene: TRBJ2-7; len: 15; abundance: NA; d_gene: NA; CDR3nt: TGTGCCAGCAGCCTTGATATGCAGAACCCGGGTGAGCAGTACTTC; CDR3aa: CASSLDMQNPGEQYF
v_gene: TRBV5-6; j_gene: TRBJ2-3; len: 17; abundance: NA; d_gene: TRBD2; CDR3nt: TGTGCCAGCAGCTTGCCCGGGACTAGCGGTAGCACAGATACGCAGTATTTT; CDR3aa: CASSLPGTSGSTDTQYF
v_gene: TRBV29-1; j_gene: TRBJ1-5; len: 15; abundance: NA; d_gene: NA; CDR3nt: TGCAGCGTTTCGTCAGGGGAGAGTGGCAATCAGCCCCAGCATTTT; CDR3aa: CSVSSGESGNQPQHF
v_gene: TRBV27; j_gene: TRBJ1-5; len: 15; abundance: NA; d_gene: NA; CDR3nt: TGTGCCAGCAGTCCGAGTACTAGGGTCAATCAGCCCCAGCATTTT; CDR3aa: CASSPSTRVNQPQHF
v_gene: TRBV24-1; j_gene: TRBJ2-2; len: 15; abundance: NA; d_gene: NA; CDR3nt: TGTGCCACCGCACCGGGACACGCGAACACCGGGGAGCTGTTTTTT; CDR3aa: CATAPGHANTGELFF
v_gene: TRBV4-3; j_gene: TRBJ2-5; len: 16; abundance: NA; d_gene: TRBD2; CDR3nt: TGCGCCAGCAGCCAAGAAAGCGGGGGGGTTCAAGAGACCCAGTACTTC; CDR3aa: CASSQESGGVQETQYF
v_gene: TRBV7-9; j_gene: TRBJ1-1; len: 15; abundance: NA; d_gene: TRBD1; CDR3nt: TGTGCCAGCAGCATTGGACAGGGGCGGAACACTGAAGCTTTCTTT; CDR3aa: CASSIGQGRNTEAFF
v_gene: TRBV9; j_gene: TRBJ2-7; len: 14; abundance: NA; d_gene: NA; CDR3nt: TGTGCCAGCAGCGTAGAGGTCCGGTTTAGCGAGCAGTACTTC; CDR3aa: CASSVEVRFSEQYF
v_gene: TRBV9; j_gene: TRBJ2-1; len: 18; abundance: NA; d_gene: TRBD2; CDR3nt: TGTGCCAGCAGCGTAGATTCCCCGGGACTAGCGGGTGTGTATGAGCAGTTCTTC; CDR3aa: CASSVDSPGLAGVYEQFF
v_gene: TRBV7-3; j_gene: TRBJ1-1; len: 13; abundance: NA; d_gene: NA; CDR3nt: TGTGCCAGCAGCGACGTGGGGACTTCGGAAGCTTTCTTT; CDR3aa: CASSDVGTSEAFF
v_gene: TRBV30; j_gene: TRBJ1-1; len: 12; abundance: NA; d_gene: NA; CDR3nt: TGTGCCTGGAGTGACCGGGCGGGTGAAGCTTTCTTT; CDR3aa: CAWSDRAGEAFF
v_gene: TRBV10-3; j_gene: TRBJ2-7; len: 11; abundance: NA; d_gene: NA; CDR3nt: TGTGCCATCAGTGACCTGAAAGAGCAGTACTTC; CDR3aa: CAISDLKEQYF
v_gene: TRBV2; j_gene: TRBJ1-1; len: 14; abundance: NA; d_gene: NA; CDR3nt: TGTGCCAGCAGTGTGAAGGAGAGGAACACTGAAGCTTTCTTT; CDR3aa: CASSVKERNTEAFF
v_gene: TRBV29-1; j_gene: TRBJ1-2; len: 13; abundance: NA; d_gene: NA; CDR3nt: TGCAGCGTTGAAGACCCGAAATTGAATGGCTACACCTTC; CDR3aa: CSVEDPKLNGYTF
v_gene: TRBV6-5; j_gene: TRBJ2-3; len: 11; abundance: once; d_gene: NA; CDR3nt: TGTGCCAGCACATGGGGGGATACGCAGTATTTT; CDR3aa: CASTWGDTQYF
v_gene: TRBV20-1; j_gene: TRBJ2-7; len: 14; abundance: NA; d_gene: TRBD1; CDR3nt: TGCAGTGCTAGTGACCGGGACAGGGCCTACGAGCAGTACTTC; CDR3aa: CSASDRDRAYEQYF
v_gene: TRBV6-1; j_gene: TRBJ1-2; len: 18; abundance: NA; d_gene: TRBD1; CDR3nt: TGTGCCAGCAGTCAACACCGGGGGACAGGACGGTCGGGCTATGGCTACACCTTC; CDR3aa: CASSQHRGTGRSGYGYTF
v_gene: TRBV29-1; j_gene: TRBJ2-2; len: 14; abundance: NA; d_gene: TRBD1; CDR3nt: TGCAGCGTTTCTTGGACAGGCGATACCGGGGAGCTGTTTTTT; CDR3aa: CSVSWTGDTGELFF
v_gene: TRBV20-1; j_gene: TRBJ1-5; len: 14; abundance: NA; d_gene: TRBD1; CDR3nt: TGCAGTGCCACTAGGACAGGGGGGTATCAGCCCCAGCATTTT; CDR3aa: CSATRTGGYQPQHF